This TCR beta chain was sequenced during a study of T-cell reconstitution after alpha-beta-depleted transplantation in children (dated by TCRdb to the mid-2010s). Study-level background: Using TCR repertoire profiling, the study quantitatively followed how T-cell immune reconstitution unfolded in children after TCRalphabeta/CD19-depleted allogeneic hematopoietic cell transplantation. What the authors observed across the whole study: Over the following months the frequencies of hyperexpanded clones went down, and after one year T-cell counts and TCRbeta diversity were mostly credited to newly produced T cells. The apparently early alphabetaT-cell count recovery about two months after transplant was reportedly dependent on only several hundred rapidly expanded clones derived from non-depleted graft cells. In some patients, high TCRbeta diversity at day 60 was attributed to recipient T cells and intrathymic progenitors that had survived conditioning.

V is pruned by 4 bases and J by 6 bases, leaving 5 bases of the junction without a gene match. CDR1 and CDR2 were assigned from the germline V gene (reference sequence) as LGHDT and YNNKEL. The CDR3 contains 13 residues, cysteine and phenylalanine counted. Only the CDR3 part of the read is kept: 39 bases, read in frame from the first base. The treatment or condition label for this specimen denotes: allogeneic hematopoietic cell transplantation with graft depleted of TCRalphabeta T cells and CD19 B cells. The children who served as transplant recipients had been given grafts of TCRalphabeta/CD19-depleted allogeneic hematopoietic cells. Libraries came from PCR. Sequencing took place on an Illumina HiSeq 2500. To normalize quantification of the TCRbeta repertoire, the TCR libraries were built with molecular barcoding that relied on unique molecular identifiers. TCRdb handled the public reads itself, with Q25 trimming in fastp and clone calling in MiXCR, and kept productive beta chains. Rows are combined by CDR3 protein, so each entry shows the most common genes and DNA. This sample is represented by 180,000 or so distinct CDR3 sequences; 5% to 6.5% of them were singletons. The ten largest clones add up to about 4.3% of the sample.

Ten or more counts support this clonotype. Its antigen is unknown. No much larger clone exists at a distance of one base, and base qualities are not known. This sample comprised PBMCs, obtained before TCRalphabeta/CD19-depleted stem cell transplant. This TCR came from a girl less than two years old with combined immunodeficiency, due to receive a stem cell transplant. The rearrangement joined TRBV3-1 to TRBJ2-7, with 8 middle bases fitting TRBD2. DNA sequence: TGTGCCAGCAGCCCGGGACTAGTGGGCGAGCAGTACTTC. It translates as CASSPGLVGEQYF.